This T cell receptor (beta chain) was profiled in a study of blood T cell repertoires in COVID-19 (dated by TCRdb to 2020 to 2021). Study-level background: Collaborator samples came from the United States, Italy and Spain and covered acute and convalescent phases of COVID-19. The prospective study material was composed of cDNA or gDNA derived from T cells, B-cell-depleted T cells, or PBMCs. The dataset comprised deeply sampled blood TCRbeta repertoires from subjects exposed to, actively infected with, or recovered from COVID-19. The repertoires were released in a freely available public database meant as a resource for research on the immune response to SARS-CoV-2. The samples were drawn from two sources: the first 160 participants of the ongoing ImmuneRACE study, and over 1,000 subjects contributed by 6 global collaborators. The sample metadata nearly always contained a de-identified subject ID, COVID-19 status, age in years and sex. HLA class I and class II types, where available, came from metadata supplied by the sample provider rather than from assay-based typing.

The immunoSEQ Assay, a bias-controlled multiplex PCR, was used to amplify TCRbeta CDR3 regions from genomic DNA. Concerning the study's data processing: Within the assay, amplification of reference gene primers was used to estimate how many nucleated cells each sample contained. To quantify the absolute abundance of each unique TCRbeta CDR3 rearrangement, sequence reads were collapsed and filtered. For each sample, productive Simpson clonality was calculated as the square root of Simpson's diversity index across productive rearrangements. What TCRdb holds here is the immuneACCESS table cut down to in-frame rearrangements. Part of the clones is not present; checked against another copy, under half of the missing clones reflect an unresolved V gene, and the others are unexplained. V, J and clone size are taken as reported in that table, and D and trimming were inferred from the DNA itself. This sample gives approximately 97,000 clones in total; over 75% of them show up just once. About 1.7% of the sample rests with the top ten.

Collaborating institutions collected whole blood in K2EDTA tubes following their own protocols. For TCRbeta analysis, collaborator samples were shipped as frozen whole blood, as isolated PBMCs, or as DNA extracted from either sample type. CDR1 and CDR2 (LGHDT, YNNKEL) derive from the germline V gene (reference sequence). Trimming removed 4 bases from V and 1 base from J, leaving 10 bases between the germline ends. Measured from the cysteine to the phenylalanine, the CDR3 is 14 residues long. The DNA shown is the 42-base CDR3, in frame from base 1. To note about this clone: Its antigen remains undetermined. No base quality values were provided; no much bigger clone lies one nucleotide off.

Beyond this particular receptor, the publication reports: Clinical and demographic metadata were provided uncurated, with the amount varying by source and participant.

Recombination linked TRBV3-1 (or the pseudogene TRBV3-2) to TRBJ1-1; D gene: possibly TRBD1, on 6 matching bases. Sequencing was performed on peripheral blood. This clonotype was sampled from a man in his sixties with acute or convalescent COVID-19. This receptor carries the CDR3 CASSLKTGNTEAFF. Read as DNA, the sequence is TGTGCCAGCAGCCTTAAGACAGGGAACACTGAAGCTTTCTTT.